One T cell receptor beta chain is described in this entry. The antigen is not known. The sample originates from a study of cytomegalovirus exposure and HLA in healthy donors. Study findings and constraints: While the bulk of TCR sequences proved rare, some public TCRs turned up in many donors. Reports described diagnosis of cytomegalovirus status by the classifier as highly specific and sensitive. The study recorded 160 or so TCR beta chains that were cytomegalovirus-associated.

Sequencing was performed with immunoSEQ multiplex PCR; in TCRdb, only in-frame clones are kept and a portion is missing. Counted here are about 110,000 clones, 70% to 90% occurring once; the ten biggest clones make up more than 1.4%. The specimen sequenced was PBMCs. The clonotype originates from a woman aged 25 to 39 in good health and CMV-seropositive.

The CDR3: CASTSEGHSSTDTQYF. CDR3 nucleotides: TGTGCCAGCACCTCCGAGGGTCACTCTAGCACAGATACGCAGTATTTT. This chain links TRBV28 with TRBJ2-3; maybe TRBD2 (5 bases). CDR3 length equals 16 residues. Trimming took off 7 bases at V and 0 bases at J, with 17 bases between the two ends. Germline V gives CDR1 MDHEN, CDR2 SYDVKM.